The clone carrying this T cell receptor beta chain occurred many times. This specimen comes from a study of T cells in Graves' hyperthyroidism and ophthalmopathy. TCR beta CDR3 sequences were amplified from RNA transcripts. Initially, a first-round RT-PCR of the TCR CDR3 employed the HTBI primer set. Each CDR3 protein is one row after TCRdb ran MiXCR on the multiplex PCR reads. This sample has under 400,000 distinct CDR3 sequences, with over 15% found just once. V lost 0 bases, J lost 4 bases, and 6 bases stayed unmatched. The germline V gene has CDR1 SEHNR and CDR2 FQNEAQ (reference sequence). The length of the CDR3 is 17 residues.

The chain uses TRBV7-9 and TRBJ2-3, with 11 bases matching TRBD1. The sequence was collected from a man in his thirties or forties with Graves' hyperthyroidism. Specimen: blood. CDR3 region: CASSLALGTGGSDTQYF. The CDR3 DNA reads TGTGCCAGCAGCTTAGCACTTGGGACAGGGGGGTCAGATACGCAGTATTTT.